This entry concerns a single TCR beta chain. Its specificity is not known. This sample stems from a study of T-cell memory formation after mild COVID-19. Study-wide background: There were largely donor-specific TCR clusters. Findings of the study overall: For contracting clones, CD4+ ones sat mainly in CM and EM, CD8+ in EMRA. Cross-reactive memory apparently joined, as some responding clones appeared in pre-infection memory.

Via MiXCR, TCRdb re-called the 5' RACE reads, giving one row per CDR3 protein. The sample has some 200,000 distinct CDR3 sequences, 9.5% to 10% seen once. Germline values: CDR1 SGHDT, CDR2 YYEEEE. This CDR3 has 13 amino acids. Unmatched junction bases numbered 8, after V lost 5 bases and J lost 9 bases. Input material: PBMCs or a T cell subset sorted from them (not recorded which). The clonotype comes from a man aged 18 to 30 who had mild COVID-19 (a few samples of this study predate the infection). Cell type and time point are not known. The chain employs TRBV5-6 and TRBJ2-1, with 7 bases fitting TRBD2. The CDR3 reads CASSHTTGGEQFF. As DNA, the CDR3 is TGTGCCAGCAGTCACACTACGGGGGGTGAGCAGTTCTTC.